The 7 T cell receptor beta chains given below trace back to one sample, sequenced in a study of blood T cell repertoires in COVID-19. TCRdb keeps only in-frame clones here, not all; method: immunoSEQ multiplex PCR. The data hold 450,000 to 600,000 clones, with 87% observed a single time. The sequencing input was PBMCs or T cells enriched from blood (not recorded which). These receptors came from a woman aged 18-29 years who had recovered from COVID-19.

The chain links TRBV7-9 to TRBJ2-3; TRBD2 matches at 7 bases. This CDR3 has 14 residues. Looked up from germline, CDR1 is SEHNR and CDR2 is FQNEAQ (reference sequence). Trimming removed 5 bases from V and 2 bases from J; junction bases left unmatched: 4. The CDR3 reads CASSPSGNTDTQYF. The CDR3 DNA is TGTGCCAGCAGCCCTAGCGGAAACACAGATACGCAGTATTTT.

The chain couples TRBV30 to TRBJ1-4; the D is unclear. Per germline, CDR1 GTSNPN and CDR2 SVGIG (reference sequence). V lost 1 base to trimming and J lost 8 bases, with 14 bases between them. The CDR3 loop spans 14 amino acids. This chain's CDR3 is CAWSGPNLREKLFF. The CDR3 region has the DNA TGTGCCTGGAGTGGACCCAACTTGAGGGAAAAACTGTTTTTT.

This sequence joins TRBV11-2 and TRBJ1-3; D call uncertain. Trimming shortened V by 1 base and J by 9 bases, and 25 bases separated the two germline ends. CDR1 and CDR2 from the germline V gene are SGHAT and FQNNGV. This CDR3 spans 18 amino acids. CDR3 residues: CASSLGAPWRVWAGTIYF. In DNA, the CDR3 is TGTGCCAGCAGCTTAGGGGCTCCCTGGCGCGTGTGGGCCGGCACCATATATTTT.

The rearrangement links TRBV7-2 to TRBJ2-5; 10 bases are a match to TRBD2. The V and J ends lost 3 bases and 3 bases, in that order; junction bases with no gene match: 4. Germline lookup yields CDR1 SGHTA and CDR2 FQGNSA. This CDR3 has 15 amino acids. The CDR3 is CASSLLAGEEETQYF. For the CDR3, the DNA is TGTGCCAGCAGCTTGCTAGCGGGGGAGGAAGAGACCCAGTACTTC. Filled out from reference TRBV7-2 and TRBJ2-5, the complete variable domain reads GAGVSQSPSNKVTEKGKDVELRCDPISGHTALYWYRQSLGQGLEFLIYFQGNSAPDKSGLPSDRFSAERTGGSVSTLTIQRTQQEDSAVYLCASSLLAGEEETQYFGPGTRLLVL.

The chain is built from TRBV10-3 and TRBJ1-5; unclear D gene. Trimming shortened V by 8 bases and J by 4 bases, and 12 bases separated the two germline ends. This CDR3 spans 13 amino acids. Germline values: CDR1 ENHRY, CDR2 SYGVKD. The CDR3 loop reads CAIRGQFNQPQHF. The DNA of the CDR3 is TGTGCCATCCGAGGGCAGTTTAATCAGCCCCAGCATTTT.

The chain uses TRBV3-1 (or the pseudogene TRBV3-2) and TRBJ2-7; 8 bases match TRBD1. V shed 3 bases, J shed 5 bases, and the junction held 9 bases outside the gene matches. The V gene's germline CDR1 is LGHDT and CDR2 YNNKEL (reference sequence). CDR3 length: 15 amino acids. The DNA for the CDR3 is TGTGCCAGCAGCCAGGCAGGGGGCCGCCAAAACGAGCAGTACTTC. The encoded protein is CASSQAGGRQNEQYF.

J is TRBJ1-2 and V is TRBV6-5; TRBD1 matches at 9 bases. The germline V gene encodes CDR1 MNHEY and CDR2 SVGAGI. V shed 10 bases and J 4 bases; nucleotides not matched to a gene: 10. This CDR3 is 14 amino acids long. CDR3 bases: TGTGCCACTTCCCCGGGACAGGGCGCCTATGGCTACACCTTC. Amino acids: CATSPGQGAYGYTF.